These 5 T cell receptor beta chains were sequenced from one sample in a study of blood T cell repertoires in COVID-19. Only in-frame clones appear in the TCRdb table, and some are missing; sequencing was by immunoSEQ multiplex PCR. The sample carries roughly 250,000 clones, approximately 86% recorded once. Sequencing was done on a sample of peripheral blood. Source of these receptors: a woman between 25 and 40 years old with acute or convalescent COVID-19.

The rearrangement joins TRBV5-1 to TRBJ2-1, with D unresolved. Germline-derived CDR1 and CDR2 are SGHRS and YFSETQ. Trimming took off 0 bases at V and 10 bases at J, with 14 bases between the two ends. The CDR3 contains 14 residues. The CDR3 DNA is TGCGCCAGCAGCTTGGGTAGTCTTCGTCAAGAGCAGTTCTTC. This encodes CASSLGSLRQEQFF. Full variable domain (missing parts from reference TRBV5-1 and TRBJ2-1): KAGVTQTPRYLIKTRGQQVTLSCSPISGHRSVSWYQQTPGQGLQFLFEYFSETQRNKGNFPGRFSGRQFSNSRSEMNVSTLELGDSALYLCASSLGSLRQEQFFGPGTRLTVL.

The genes are TRBV4-2 and TRBJ2-1, with unresolved D. CDR1 and CDR2 from the germline V gene are LGHNA and YNFKEQ. The CDR3 consists of 14 residues. V was cut by 0 bases and J by 1 base, with 4 bases left in between. The CDR3 protein is CASSQEQSYNEQFF. The CDR3, as DNA: TGTGCCAGCAGCCAAGAACAGTCCTACAATGAGCAGTTCTTC.

CDR3 in amino acids: CASTITGPQETQYF. The CDR3 nucleotides read TGTGCCAGCACCATAACAGGGCCCCAAGAGACCCAGTACTTC. The rearrangement joins TRBV6-6 to TRBJ2-5; a weak D match, TRBD1 (6 bases). V dropped 7 bases and J dropped 1 base, with 13 bases sitting between them. This CDR3 has 14 amino acids. Germline CDR1 is MNHNY and CDR2 is SVGAGI (reference sequence).

The genes are TRBV5-4 and TRBJ1-1; D is uncertain. CDR3 length equals 12 residues. V was shortened by 3 bases and J by 3 bases, with 6 bases between the two germline ends. Germline V CDR1 and CDR2: SGHNT, YYREEE (reference sequence). The CDR3 DNA is TGTGCCAGCAGCTACGGGTACACTGAAGCTTTCTTT. Translation gives CASSYGYTEAFF.

The V call is TRBV9, the J call TRBJ2-1; 11 bases are a match to TRBD2. This CDR3 region has 18 residues. J lost 0 bases, V lost 0 bases, and 5 bases had no gene match. Germline V gene lookup returns CDR1 SGDLS and CDR2 YYNGEE. CDR3 amino acids: CASSVDTSGSLSYNEQFF. In DNA form, the CDR3 reads TGTGCCAGCAGCGTAGACACTAGCGGGAGTCTCTCCTACAATGAGCAGTTCTTC.